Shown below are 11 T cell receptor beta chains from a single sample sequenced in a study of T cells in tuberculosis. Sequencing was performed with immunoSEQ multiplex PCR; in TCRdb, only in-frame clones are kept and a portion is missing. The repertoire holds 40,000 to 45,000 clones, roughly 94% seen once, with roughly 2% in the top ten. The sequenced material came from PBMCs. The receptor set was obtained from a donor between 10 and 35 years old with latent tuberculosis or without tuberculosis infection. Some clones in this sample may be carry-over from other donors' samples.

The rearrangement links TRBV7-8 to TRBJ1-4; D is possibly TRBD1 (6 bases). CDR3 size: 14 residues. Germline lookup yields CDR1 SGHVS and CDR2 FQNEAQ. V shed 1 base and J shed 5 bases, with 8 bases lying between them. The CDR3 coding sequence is TGTGCCAGCAGCTTAGACAGGGCGAATGAAAAACTGTTTTTT. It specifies CASSLDRANEKLFF.

The CDR3 coding sequence is TGTGCCAGCCAAGGTTCGTCTAGCGGGCTGGTCTACGAGCAGTACTTC. Amino acid sequence: CASQGSSSGLVYEQYF. The J gene is TRBJ2-7, the V gene TRBV27; TRBD2 agrees at 8 bases. This CDR3 has 16 residues. J gave up 3 bases and V 8 bases, and 15 bases lay outside the gene matches. The germline V gene encodes CDR1 MNHEY and CDR2 SMNVEV (reference sequence).

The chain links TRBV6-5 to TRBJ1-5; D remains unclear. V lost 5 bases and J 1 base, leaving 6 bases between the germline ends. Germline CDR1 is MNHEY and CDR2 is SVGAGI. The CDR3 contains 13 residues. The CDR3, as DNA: TGTGCCAGCAGTCGCGCGAGCAATCAGCCCCAGCATTTT. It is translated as CASSRASNQPQHF.

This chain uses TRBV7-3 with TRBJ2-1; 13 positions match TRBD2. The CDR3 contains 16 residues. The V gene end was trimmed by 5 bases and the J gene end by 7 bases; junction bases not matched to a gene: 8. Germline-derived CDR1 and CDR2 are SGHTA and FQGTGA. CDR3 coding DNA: TGTGCCAGCAGCCTCGGGACTAGCGGGAATATGAATGAGCAGTTCTTC. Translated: CASSLGTSGNMNEQFF.

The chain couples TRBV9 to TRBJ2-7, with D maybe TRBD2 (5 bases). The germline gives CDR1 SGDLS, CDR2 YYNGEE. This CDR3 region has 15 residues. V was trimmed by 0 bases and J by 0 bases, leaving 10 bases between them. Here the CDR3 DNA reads TGTGCCAGCAGCGTAGACGGTAGCGCCTCCTACGAGCAGTACTTC. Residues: CASSVDGSASYEQYF.

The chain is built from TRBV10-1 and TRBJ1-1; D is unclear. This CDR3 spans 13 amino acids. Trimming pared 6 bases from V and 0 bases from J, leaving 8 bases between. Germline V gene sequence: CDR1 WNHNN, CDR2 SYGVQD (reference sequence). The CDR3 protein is CASRQSLNTEAFF. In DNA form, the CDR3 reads TGCGCCAGCAGGCAGTCCTTGAACACTGAAGCTTTCTTT.

The CDR3 spells CSVVGGGPRTGELFF. In nucleotides, the CDR3 is TGCAGCGTTGTAGGGGGAGGGCCAAGGACCGGGGAGCTGTTTTTT. The chain has TRBV29-1 and TRBJ2-2; the D gene is possibly TRBD2 (7 bases). The CDR3 is made up of 15 amino acids. Trimming took off 4 bases at V and 5 bases at J, with 17 bases between the two ends. Germline loops: CDR1 SQVTM, CDR2 ANQGSEA.

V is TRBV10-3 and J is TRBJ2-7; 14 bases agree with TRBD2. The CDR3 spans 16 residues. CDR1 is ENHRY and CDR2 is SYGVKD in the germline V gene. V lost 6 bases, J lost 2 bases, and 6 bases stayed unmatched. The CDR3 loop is CAIRAGTSGRPYEQYF. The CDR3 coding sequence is TGTGCCATCAGGGCAGGGACTAGCGGGAGACCCTACGAGCAGTACTTC.

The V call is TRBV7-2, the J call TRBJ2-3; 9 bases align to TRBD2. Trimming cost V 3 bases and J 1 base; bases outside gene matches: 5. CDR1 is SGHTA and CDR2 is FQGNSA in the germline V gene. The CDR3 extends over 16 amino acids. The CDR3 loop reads CASSFASGTGTDTQYF. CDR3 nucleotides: TGTGCCAGCAGCTTCGCTAGCGGGACGGGCACAGATACGCAGTATTTT. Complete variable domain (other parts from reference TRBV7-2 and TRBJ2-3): GAGVSQSPSNKVTEKGKDVELRCDPISGHTALYWYRQSLGQGLEFLIYFQGNSAPDKSGLPSDRFSAERTGGSVSTLTIQRTQQEDSAVYLCASSFASGTGTDTQYFGPGTRLTVL.

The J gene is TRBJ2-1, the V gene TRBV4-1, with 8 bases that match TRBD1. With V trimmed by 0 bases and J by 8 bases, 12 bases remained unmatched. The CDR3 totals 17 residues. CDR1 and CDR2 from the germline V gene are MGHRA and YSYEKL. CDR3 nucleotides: TGCGCCAGCAGCCAAGACAAATCAGGGGGCTTTTGGGATGAGCAGTTCTTC. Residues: CASSQDKSGGFWDEQFF.

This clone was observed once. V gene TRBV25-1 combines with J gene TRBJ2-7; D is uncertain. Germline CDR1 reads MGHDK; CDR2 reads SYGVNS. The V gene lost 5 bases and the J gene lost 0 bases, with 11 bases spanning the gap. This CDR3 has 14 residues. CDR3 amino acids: CASSKTLASYEQYF. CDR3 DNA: TGTGCCAGCAGTAAGACATTGGCCTCCTACGAGCAGTACTTC.